This T cell receptor beta chain was recorded in a study of shared clonotypes between healthy human individuals. It was roughly 190 ng DNA, about 30,000 T cell genomes, that sorted-subset replicate PCRs used. The method was immunoSEQ multiplex PCR; TCRdb's version includes in-frame clones alone and lacks a portion of them. The sample yields more than 1,200,000 clones, about 98.5% seen once. Study findings and constraints: Rarefaction revealed incomplete sorted-subset sequencing despite large depth.

The CDR3 totals 15 residues. V was shortened by 1 base and J by 3 bases, with 12 bases between the two germline ends. Germline CDR1 and CDR2: SGDLS and YYNGEE. CD45RA-negative memory and CD45RA+ naive subsets were split from the CD4+ cells. Comment on this clone: Its antigen is currently unknown.

Sequenced sample: naive CD4+ T cells sorted from blood. The subset: CD45RA+ positively selected. The chain is built from TRBV9 and TRBJ2-3, with a possible D match to TRBD2 (6 bases). The sequence derives from a man aged 30-40 years in good health. The CDR3: CASSVREYGTDTQYF. As DNA, the CDR3 is TGTGCCAGCAGCGTACGGGAGTACGGGACAGATACGCAGTATTTT.